This T cell receptor (beta chain) was documented in a study of T cell repertoires in cytomegalovirus infection. Overall study context: In the study, CMV epitopes included recently identified HLA-C-restricted and well-studied HLA-B-restricted ones.

TCRdb called the reads again in MiXCR, with one record for every CDR3 protein. The sample contains roughly 34,000 distinct CDR3 sequences, roughly 54% of which appear only once. V dropped 5 bases and J dropped 8 bases, with 21 bases sitting between them. Germline loops: CDR1 SGHVS, CDR2 FQNEAQ. The CDR3 is made up of 15 amino acids. Regarding the study as a whole: CMV-specific TCR beta clonotypes restricted by HLA-C were the ones dominating the ex vivo response.

On this clonotype: The antigen is unknown.

The chain employs TRBV7-8 and TRBJ1-2; maybe TRBD1 (5 bases). This sequence was found in a human donor in good health (CMV status not recorded). Some clones in this sample may be carry-over from other donors' samples. Sequencing was performed on CD8+ T cells from cultured PBMCs, taken from culture after CMV antigen stimulation. The chain's CDR3 is CASSQNRDPREGYTF. CDR3 bases: TGTGCCAGCAGCCAAAACCGGGACCCTCGGGAGGGCTACACCTTC.